The 9 T cell receptor beta chains below all came from one sample that was sequenced in a study of tumor and adjacent non-tumor tissue in lung cancer. No cell sorting was done before RNA was extracted from the tissue. More than 3 cm separated this lung sample from the edge of the tumor. A modified ARM-PCR protocol with three rounds of nested PCR amplified TCRbeta. Using its own MiXCR run on the multiplex PCR reads, TCRdb lists one record per CDR3 protein. The data contain nearly 50,000 distinct CDR3 sequences, 55% to 65% of them singletons. The specimen sequenced was distant non-tumor lung tissue. These receptors were obtained from a woman between 65 and 79 years old with non-small cell lung cancer.

The CDR3 DNA sequence: TGTGCCAGTAGTATAGAGGTCCGTGAATACAATGAGCAGTTCTTC. Protein sequence: CASSIEVREYNEQFF. V is TRBV19 and J is TRBJ2-1; no clear D gene. Germline V gives CDR1 LNHDA, CDR2 SQIVND (reference sequence). V was shortened by 0 bases and J by 4 bases, with 10 bases between the two germline ends. This CDR3 spans 15 amino acids.

Notes on this clonotype: The CDR3 ends on some other residue instead of the conserved phenylalanine or tryptophan, so this is likely a read error. The J gene is TRBJ2-3, the V gene TRBV10-1; possibly TRBD1 or TRBD2 for D (5 bases each). Germline lookup yields CDR1 WNHNN and CDR2 SYGVQD (reference sequence). CDR3 size: 13 residues. The CDR3: CASSDGTTWTQYY. The CDR3 DNA sequence: TGTGCCAGCAGTGATGGGACCACATGGACGCAGTATTAT.

A note on this clonotype: This may be a read error: a much more frequent sequence differs by one nucleotide. V gene TRBV12-3 or TRBV12-4 combines with J gene TRBJ2-1; D unresolved. The CDR3 spans 15 residues. V lost 7 bases, J lost 8 bases, and 21 bases lay in between. The chain's CDR3 is CASTPNSRRIHEQFF. CDR3 nucleotides: TGTGCCAGCACCCCCAATAGCAGGAGAATCCATGAGCAGTTCTTC.

As to this clonotype: This may stem from a read error, because a much larger clone lies one nucleotide away. The V and J genes are TRBV7-2 and TRBJ2-1, with D unclear. This CDR3 has 16 amino acids. From germline, CDR1 is SGHTA and CDR2 FQGNSA. CDR3 nucleotides: TGTGCCAGCAGCTTAGTTCCGGCTCACACCTACAATGGGCAGTTCTTC. Its translation: CASSLVPAHTYNGQFF.

On this clonotype itself: One end of the junction fails to match germline, which may point to a read error. The V call is TRBV6-6, the J call TRBJ2-7, with D uncertain. CDR1 and CDR2 from the germline V gene are MNHNY and SVGAGI (reference sequence). This CDR3 is 15 amino acids long. In nucleotides, the CDR3 is TGTGCCGGCAGTTACTCTGTCAGCAGAGTGTACGAGCAGTACTTC. This sequence encodes CAGSYSVSRVYEQYF.

Regarding this clonotype: Mismatch with germline at one junction end may stem from a read error. V gene TRBV6-5 combines with J gene TRBJ2-7, with D maybe TRBD1 (6 bases). The CDR3 runs 14 residues. CDR1 is MNHEY, CDR2 SVGAGI, per germline. CDR3 loop: CASSYGSGVDEHYF. The DNA for the CDR3 is TGTGCCAGCAGTTACGGGTCAGGGGTGGACGAGCACTACTTC.

This clonotype is a singleton in its sample. This chain links TRBV10-2 with TRBJ1-6; unclear D gene. The V gene's germline CDR1 is WSHSY and CDR2 SAAADI. Trimming cost V 7 bases and J 10 bases, with 14 bases left between them. CDR3 length: 13 residues. This CDR3 reads CASIYHLNSPLHF. In DNA, the CDR3 is TGCGCCAGCATCTATCACTTGAACTCACCCCTCCACTTT.

About this clonotype: Relative to the germline gene, one junction end is altered; a read error may explain this. The CDR3 bases are TGCAATGCTCCAGAAAGTATTACAGAGACCCAGTACTTC. It specifies CNAPESITETQYF. The genes are TRBV20-1 and TRBJ2-5, with unresolved D. Germline V CDR1 and CDR2: DFQATT, SNEGSKA (reference sequence). CDR3 size: 13 residues.

Points on this clonotype: This could be a read error, since a much larger clone is one nucleotide away. J is TRBJ2-6 and V is TRBV5-1, with D perhaps matching TRBD2 (5 bases). The V gene's germline CDR1 is SGHRS and CDR2 YFSETQ. The CDR3 totals 15 residues. Trimming shortened V by 6 bases and J by 0 bases, and 10 bases separated the two germline ends. The CDR3 region is CASTHAGSGANVLTF. CDR3 in DNA: TGCGCCAGCACCCATGCGGGCTCTGGGGCCAACGTCCTGACTTTC.